This T cell receptor (beta chain) is drawn from a study of vaccination and CD4 T cells after COVID-19. The wider study: Two mRNA vaccine doses were given, either BNT162b2 or mRNA-1273. The study collected post-vaccine samples a median 72 days after dose two, with a range of 14 to 241. The study, taken as a whole, reports: Convalescent patients saw a median about 86% of their reactive clones show up only after vaccination.

The Oncomine TCR Beta short-read assay was applied to DNA of cultured CD4+ T cells. Someone extracted genomic DNA from cultured CD4+ T cells. TCRdb re-called the PCR reads with MiXCR, one entry per CDR3 protein. Seen here are 15,000 to 20,000 distinct CDR3 sequences, over 45% observed once, and the top ten hold just over 9%. This clonotype was seen only a few times. Its antigen remains unknown. The V and J ends lost 1 base and 0 bases, in that order; junction bases with no gene match: 9. In germline, CDR1 is SGHNT, CDR2 YENEEA. This CDR3 has 18 residues. Treatment meaning: roughly nine-day PBMC culture with coronavirus spike peptide pools or control peptides (ViraFEST assay).

The sequence derives from a human donor who had recovered from COVID-19. V is TRBV11-3 and J is TRBJ1-2, with 9 bases fitting TRBD1. The sequencing sample was made of CD4+ T cells from blood, cultured in vitro. CDR3 coding DNA: TGTGCCAGCAGCTTAGTTCGGGGACAGGGAAGGGCTAACTATGGCTACACCTTC. Amino acid sequence: CASSLVRGQGRANYGYTF.